The present TCR beta chain was sequenced within a study of technical replicates of blood from several donors (dated by TCRdb to the late 2010s). As concerns this clone: Its target antigen remains unknown. There are no base qualities to consult, and no much larger clone falls within one base.

Trimming accounts for 3 bases at V and 4 bases at J, while the number of junction bases matched to no gene is 13. Including the terminal cysteine and phenylalanine, the CDR3 comprises 18 residues. The sequence is cut down to CDR3 DNA, 54 bases in frame from base 1. Sequences MDHEN (CDR1) and SYDVKM (CDR2) are obtained from the germline V gene. Library preparation was by the immunoSEQ multiplex PCR assay. The immuneACCESS repertoire file appears here via TCRdb, limited to in-frame rearrangements. These files lack a portion of the clones; in checked studies, under half of the deficit traces to unresolved V genes, and the cause of the others is not known. This sample is represented by 60,000 to 85,000 clones; around nine tenths of them were singletons. Of the sample, approximately 0.39% is held by the ten largest clones.

The sample consisted of T cells isolated from PBMCs. This chain is built from TRBV28 and TRBJ2-3, with 10 junctional bases fitting TRBD2. The sequence came from a human donor in good health. The DNA reads as follows: TGTGCCAGCAGTTTTCCAAGCGGGAGGGGGGTAGGTTCAGATACGCAGTATTTT. Its translation reads: CASSFPSGRGVGSDTQYF.